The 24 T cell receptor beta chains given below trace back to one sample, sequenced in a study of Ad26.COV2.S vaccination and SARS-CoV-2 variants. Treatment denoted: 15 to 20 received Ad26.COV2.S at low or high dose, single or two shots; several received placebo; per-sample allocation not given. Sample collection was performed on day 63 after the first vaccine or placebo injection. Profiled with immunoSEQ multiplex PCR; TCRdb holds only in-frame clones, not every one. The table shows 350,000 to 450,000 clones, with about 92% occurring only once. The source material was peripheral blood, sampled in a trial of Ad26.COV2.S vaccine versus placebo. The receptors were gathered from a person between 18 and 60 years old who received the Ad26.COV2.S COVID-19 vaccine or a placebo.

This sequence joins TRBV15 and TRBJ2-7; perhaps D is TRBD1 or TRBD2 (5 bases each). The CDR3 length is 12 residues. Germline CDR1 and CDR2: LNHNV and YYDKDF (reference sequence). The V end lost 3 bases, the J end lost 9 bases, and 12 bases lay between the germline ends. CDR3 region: CATSRGVTRQYF. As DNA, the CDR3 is TGTGCCACCAGCAGGGGGGTTACTCGGCAGTACTTC.

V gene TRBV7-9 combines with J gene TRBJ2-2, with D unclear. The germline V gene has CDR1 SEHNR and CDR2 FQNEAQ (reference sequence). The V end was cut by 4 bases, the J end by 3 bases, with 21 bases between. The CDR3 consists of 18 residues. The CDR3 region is CASSSARILRAYTGELFF. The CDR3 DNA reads TGTGCCAGCAGCTCCGCCCGCATCCTCCGGGCGTACACCGGGGAGCTGTTTTTT.

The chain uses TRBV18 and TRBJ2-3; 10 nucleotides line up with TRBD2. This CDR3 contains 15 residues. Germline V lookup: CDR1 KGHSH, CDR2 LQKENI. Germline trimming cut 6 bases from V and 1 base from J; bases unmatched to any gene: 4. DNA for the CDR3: TGTGCCAGCTCCATCGGGACTAGCGGCACAGATACGCAGTATTTT. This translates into CASSIGTSGTDTQYF.

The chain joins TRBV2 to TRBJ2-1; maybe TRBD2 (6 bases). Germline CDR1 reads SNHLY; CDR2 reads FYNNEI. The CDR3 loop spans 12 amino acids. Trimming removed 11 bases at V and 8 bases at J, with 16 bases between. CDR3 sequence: CAGGVVPHEQFF. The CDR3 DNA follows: TGTGCCGGCGGGGTGGTACCCCATGAGCAGTTCTTC.

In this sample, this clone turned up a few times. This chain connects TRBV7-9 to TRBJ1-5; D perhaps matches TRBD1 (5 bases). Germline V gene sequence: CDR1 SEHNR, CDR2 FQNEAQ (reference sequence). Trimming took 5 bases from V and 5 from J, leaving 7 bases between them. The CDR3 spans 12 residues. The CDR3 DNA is TGTGCCAGCAGCGTACAGGATCAGCCCCAGCATTTT. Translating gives CASSVQDQPQHF.

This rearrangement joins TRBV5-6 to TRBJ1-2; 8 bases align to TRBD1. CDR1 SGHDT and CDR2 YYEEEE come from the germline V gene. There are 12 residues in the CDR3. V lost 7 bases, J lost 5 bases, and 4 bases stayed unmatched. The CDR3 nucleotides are TGTGCCAGCCGGCGGACAGGGTATGGCTACACCTTC. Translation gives CASRRTGYGYTF.

CDR3 residues: CASSYVQINYEQYF. In DNA form, the CDR3 reads TGTGCCAGCAGTTACGTACAGATAAACTACGAGCAGTACTTC. The chain uses TRBV6-6 and TRBJ2-7; D gene uncertain. Trimming shortened V by 2 bases and J by 3 bases, and 11 bases separated the two germline ends. The CDR3 totals 14 residues. The germline CDR1 and CDR2 sequences are MNHNY and SVGAGI (reference sequence).

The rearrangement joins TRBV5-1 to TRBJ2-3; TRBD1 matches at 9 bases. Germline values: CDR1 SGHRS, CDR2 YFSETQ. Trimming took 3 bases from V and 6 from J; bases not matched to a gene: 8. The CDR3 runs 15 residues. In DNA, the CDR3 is TGCGCCAGCAGCTCTCTATGGACAGGGGCTGATACGCAGTATTTT. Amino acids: CASSSLWTGADTQYF.

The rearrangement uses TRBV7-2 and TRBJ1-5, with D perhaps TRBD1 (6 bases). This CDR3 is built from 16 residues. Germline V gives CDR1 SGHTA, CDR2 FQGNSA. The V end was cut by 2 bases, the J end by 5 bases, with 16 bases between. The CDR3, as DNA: TGTGCCAGCAGCTTAACCCTTCGGGGGGCCGATCAGCCCCAGCATTTT. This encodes CASSLTLRGADQPQHF.

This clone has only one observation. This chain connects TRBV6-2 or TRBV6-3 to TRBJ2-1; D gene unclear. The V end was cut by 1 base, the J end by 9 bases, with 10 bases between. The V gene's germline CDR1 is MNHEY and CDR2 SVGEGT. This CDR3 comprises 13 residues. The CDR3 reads CASSYWADAEQFF. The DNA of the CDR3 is TGTGCCAGCAGTTACTGGGCAGATGCTGAGCAGTTCTTC.

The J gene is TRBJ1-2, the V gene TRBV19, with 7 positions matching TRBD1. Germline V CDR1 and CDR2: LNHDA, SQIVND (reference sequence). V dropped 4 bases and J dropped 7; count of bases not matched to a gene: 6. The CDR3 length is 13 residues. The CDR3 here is CASSRGQVGGYTF. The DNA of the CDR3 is TGTGCCAGTAGTAGAGGACAGGTTGGTGGCTACACCTTC.

Here the CDR3 DNA reads TGCAGCGTTGAAGACAGGGGTAGGGAGACCCAGTACTTC. Its translation: CSVEDRGRETQYF. The chain links TRBV29-1 to TRBJ2-5; possibly TRBD1 for D (6 bases). Germline V gene sequence: CDR1 SQVTM, CDR2 ANQGSEA. The CDR3 has 13 amino acids. V lost 0 bases to trimming and J lost 5 bases, with 10 bases between them. Together with reference TRBV29-1 and TRBJ2-5, the CDR3 gives the full variable domain: SAVISQKPSRDICQRGTSLTIQCQVDSQVTMMFWYRQQPGQSLTLIATANQGSEATYESGFVIDKFPISRPNLTFSTLTVSNMSPEDSSIYLCSVEDRGRETQYFGPGTRLLVL.

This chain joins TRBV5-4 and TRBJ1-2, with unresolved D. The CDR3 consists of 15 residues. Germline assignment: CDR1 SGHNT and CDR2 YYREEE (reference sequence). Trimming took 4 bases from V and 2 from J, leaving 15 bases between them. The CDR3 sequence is CASSLEVAPNYGYTF. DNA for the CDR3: TGTGCCAGCAGCCTGGAGGTTGCCCCCAACTATGGCTACACCTTC.

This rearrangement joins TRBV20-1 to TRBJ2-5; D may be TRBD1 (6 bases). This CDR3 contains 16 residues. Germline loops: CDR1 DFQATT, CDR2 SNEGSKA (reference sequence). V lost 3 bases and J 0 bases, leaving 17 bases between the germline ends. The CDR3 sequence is CSASAWDKMYQETQYF. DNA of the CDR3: TGCAGTGCTAGTGCGTGGGACAAAATGTACCAAGAGACCCAGTACTTC.

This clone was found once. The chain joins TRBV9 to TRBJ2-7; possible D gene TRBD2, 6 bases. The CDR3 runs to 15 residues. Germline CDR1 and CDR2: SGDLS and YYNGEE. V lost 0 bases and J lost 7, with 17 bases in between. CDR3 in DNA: TGTGCCAGCAGCGTAGATAGCGGAGGGCCGGGAGAGCAGTACTTC. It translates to CASSVDSGGPGEQYF.

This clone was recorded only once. The CDR3: CASTSGLADTQYF. CDR3 nucleotide sequence: TGTGCCAGCACTTCAGGATTAGCAGATACGCAGTATTTT. This chain joins TRBV2 and TRBJ2-3; D is ambiguous. The CDR3 is 13 amino acids. V was cut by 7 bases and J by 4 bases, with 12 bases left in between. Germline CDR1 and CDR2: SNHLY and FYNNEI.

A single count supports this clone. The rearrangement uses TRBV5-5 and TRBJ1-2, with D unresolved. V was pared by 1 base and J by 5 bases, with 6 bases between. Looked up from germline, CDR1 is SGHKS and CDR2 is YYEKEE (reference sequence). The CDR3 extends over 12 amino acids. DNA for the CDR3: TGTGCCAGCAGCTTGCGGGAGTATGGCTACACCTTC. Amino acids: CASSLREYGYTF.

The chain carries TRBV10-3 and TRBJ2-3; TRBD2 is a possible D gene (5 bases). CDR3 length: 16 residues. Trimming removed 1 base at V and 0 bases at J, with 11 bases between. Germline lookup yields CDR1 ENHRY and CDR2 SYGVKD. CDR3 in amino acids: CAISEFEGGSTDTQYF. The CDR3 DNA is TGTGCCATCAGTGAGTTCGAGGGCGGTAGCACAGATACGCAGTATTTT.

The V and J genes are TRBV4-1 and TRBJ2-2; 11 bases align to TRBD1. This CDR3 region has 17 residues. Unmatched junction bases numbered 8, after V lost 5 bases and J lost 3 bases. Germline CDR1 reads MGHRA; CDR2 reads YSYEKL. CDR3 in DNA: TGCGCCAGCAGCAAAGGACAGGGGGCGGATTACACCGGGGAGCTGTTTTTT. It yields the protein CASSKGQGADYTGELFF.

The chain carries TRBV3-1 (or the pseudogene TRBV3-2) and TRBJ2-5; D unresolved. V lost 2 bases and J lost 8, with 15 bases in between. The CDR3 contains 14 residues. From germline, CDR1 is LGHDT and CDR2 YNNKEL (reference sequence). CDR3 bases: TGTGCCAGCAGCCAAAAACTGCAGGAACGAACCCAGTACTTC. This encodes CASSQKLQERTQYF.

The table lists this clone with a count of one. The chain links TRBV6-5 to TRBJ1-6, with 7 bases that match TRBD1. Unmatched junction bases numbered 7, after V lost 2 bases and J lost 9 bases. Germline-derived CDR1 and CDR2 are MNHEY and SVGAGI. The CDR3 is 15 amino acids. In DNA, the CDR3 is TGTGCCAGCAGTTACGCGACAGGGTCGGGTTCACCCCTCCACTTT. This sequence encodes CASSYATGSGSPLHF.

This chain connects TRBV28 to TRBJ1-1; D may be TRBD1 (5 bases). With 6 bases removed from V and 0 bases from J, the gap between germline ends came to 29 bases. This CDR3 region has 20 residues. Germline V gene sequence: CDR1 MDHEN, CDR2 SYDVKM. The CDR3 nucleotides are TGTGCCAGCAGCCGCACAAGGGGTTACACAATGGGCCTTATGAACACTGAAGCTTTCTTT. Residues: CASSRTRGYTMGLMNTEAFF.

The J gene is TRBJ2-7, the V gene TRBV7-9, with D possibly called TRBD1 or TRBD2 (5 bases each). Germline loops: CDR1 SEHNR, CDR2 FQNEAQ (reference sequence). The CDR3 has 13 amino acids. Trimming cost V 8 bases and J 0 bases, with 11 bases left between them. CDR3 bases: TGTGCCAGCCTGTCAGGGAGCTCCTACGAGCAGTACTTC. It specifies CASLSGSSYEQYF.

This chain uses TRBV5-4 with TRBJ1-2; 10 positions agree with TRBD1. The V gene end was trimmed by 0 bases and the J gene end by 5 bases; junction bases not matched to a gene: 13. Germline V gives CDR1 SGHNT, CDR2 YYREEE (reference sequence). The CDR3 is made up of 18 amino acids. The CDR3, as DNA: TGTGCCAGCAGCTTGGGACCCCAGACAGGGGGCACATTTTATGGCTACACCTTC. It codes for CASSLGPQTGGTFYGYTF.